The clone carrying this T cell receptor beta chain was observed once. Between the trimmed V and J ends, which lost 4 bases and 0 bases, there was a span of 7 bases. Germline assignment: CDR1 MNHEY and CDR2 SVGEGT. This CDR3 is built from 14 residues. Source study methods: Reference gene primer amplification yielded estimated nucleated cell counts. Measured with immunoSEQ multiplex PCR; TCRdb has only the in-frame clones, and not every one. V and J calls and clone size are copied from that table; D and trimming were computed from the DNA. The sample shows around 300,000 clones, almost 90% of them seen only once. Participants reported their clinical history, and cohort assignment relied on those reports. This entry comes from a study of blood T cell repertoires in COVID-19.

The source of this sequence is a young woman with acute COVID-19. The chain couples TRBV6-2 or TRBV6-3 to TRBJ1-3, with D uncertain. The material sequenced was PBMCs or T cells enriched from blood (not recorded which). The CDR3: CASSWADSGNTIYF. For the CDR3, the DNA is TGTGCCAGCAGTTGGGCAGACTCTGGAAACACCATATATTTT.